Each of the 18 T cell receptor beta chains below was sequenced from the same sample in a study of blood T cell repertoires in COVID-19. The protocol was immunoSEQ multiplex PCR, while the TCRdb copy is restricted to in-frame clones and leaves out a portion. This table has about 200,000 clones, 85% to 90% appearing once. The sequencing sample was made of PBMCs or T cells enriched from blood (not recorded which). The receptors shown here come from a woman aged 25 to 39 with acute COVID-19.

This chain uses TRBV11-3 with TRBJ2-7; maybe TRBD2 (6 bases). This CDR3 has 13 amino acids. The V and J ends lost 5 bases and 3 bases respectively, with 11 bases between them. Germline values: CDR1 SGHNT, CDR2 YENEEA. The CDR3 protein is CASSQRTNYEQYF. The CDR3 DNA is TGTGCCAGCAGCCAGAGGACTAACTACGAGCAGTACTTC. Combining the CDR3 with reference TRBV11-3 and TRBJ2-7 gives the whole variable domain EAGVVQSPRYKIIEKKQPVAFWCNPISGHNTLYWYLQNLGQGPELLIRYENEEAVDDSQLPKDRFSAERLKGVDSTLKIQPAELGDSAVYLCASSQRTNYEQYFGPGTRLTVT.

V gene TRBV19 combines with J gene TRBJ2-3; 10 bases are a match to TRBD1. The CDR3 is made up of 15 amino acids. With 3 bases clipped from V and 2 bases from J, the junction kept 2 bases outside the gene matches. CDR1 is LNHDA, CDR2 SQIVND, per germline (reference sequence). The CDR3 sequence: CASSIDRGPTDTQYF. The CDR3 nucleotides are TGTGCCAGTAGTATTGACAGGGGGCCCACAGATACGCAGTATTTT.

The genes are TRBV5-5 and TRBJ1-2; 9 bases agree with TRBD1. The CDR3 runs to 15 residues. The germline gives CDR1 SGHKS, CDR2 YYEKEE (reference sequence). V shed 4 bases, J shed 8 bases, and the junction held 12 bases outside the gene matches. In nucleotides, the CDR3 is TGTGCCAGCAGCGGTCCCCGGGACAGGGAGACCGGCTACACCTTC. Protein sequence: CASSGPRDRETGYTF.

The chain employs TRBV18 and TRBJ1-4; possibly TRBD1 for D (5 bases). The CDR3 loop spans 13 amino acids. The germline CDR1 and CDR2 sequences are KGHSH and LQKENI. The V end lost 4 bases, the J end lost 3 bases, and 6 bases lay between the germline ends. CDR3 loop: CASSQGANEKLFF. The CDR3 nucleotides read TGTGCCAGCTCACAAGGGGCTAATGAAAAACTGTTTTTT.

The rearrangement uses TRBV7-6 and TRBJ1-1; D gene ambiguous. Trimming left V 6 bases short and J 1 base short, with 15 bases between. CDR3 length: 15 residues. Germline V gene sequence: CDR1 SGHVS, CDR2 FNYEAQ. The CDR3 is CASSLPHSPNTEAFF. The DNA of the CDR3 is TGTGCCAGCAGTCTCCCTCACAGCCCGAACACTGAAGCTTTCTTT.

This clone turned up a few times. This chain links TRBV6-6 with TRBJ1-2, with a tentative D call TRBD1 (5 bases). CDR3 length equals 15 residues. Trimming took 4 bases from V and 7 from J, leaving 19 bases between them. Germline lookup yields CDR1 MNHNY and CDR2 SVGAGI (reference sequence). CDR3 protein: CASSSGRTKRAGYTF. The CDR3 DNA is TGTGCCAGCAGTTCTGGGCGGACAAAACGGGCTGGCTACACCTTC.

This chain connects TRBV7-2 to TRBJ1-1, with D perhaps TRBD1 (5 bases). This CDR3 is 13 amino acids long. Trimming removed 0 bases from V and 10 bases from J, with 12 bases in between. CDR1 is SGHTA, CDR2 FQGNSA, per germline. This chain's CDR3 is CASSLAGGPVAFF. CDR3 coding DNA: TGTGCCAGCAGCTTAGCGGGGGGACCGGTAGCTTTCTTT.

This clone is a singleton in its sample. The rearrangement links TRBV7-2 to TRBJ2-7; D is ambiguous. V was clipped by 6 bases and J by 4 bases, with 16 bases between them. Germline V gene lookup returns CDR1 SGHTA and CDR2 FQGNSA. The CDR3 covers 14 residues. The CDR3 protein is CASSYTRSPYEQYF. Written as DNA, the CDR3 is TGTGCCAGCAGTTATACTCGGTCCCCATACGAGCAGTACTTC. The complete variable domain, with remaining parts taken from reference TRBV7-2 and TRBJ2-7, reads GAGVSQSPSNKVTEKGKDVELRCDPISGHTALYWYRQSLGQGLEFLIYFQGNSAPDKSGLPSDRFSAERTGGSVSTLTIQRTQQEDSAVYLCASSYTRSPYEQYFGPGTRLTVT.

DNA of the CDR3: TGTGCCAGCAGTTTATGGCGAAACACTGAAGCTTTCTTT. Residues: CASSLWRNTEAFF. The chain carries TRBV28 and TRBJ1-1, with D hard to call. Trimming left V 0 bases short and J 2 bases short, with 4 bases between. The CDR3 is 13 residues long. Germline CDR1 is MDHEN and CDR2 is SYDVKM.

The CDR3 bases are TGTGCCAGCAGCCGGACCGGGGGGGACAATCAGCCCCAGCATTTT. This codes for CASSRTGGDNQPQHF. The chain links TRBV6-5 to TRBJ1-5, with D possibly matching TRBD1 (5 bases). In germline, CDR1 is MNHEY, CDR2 SVGAGI. This CDR3 region has 15 residues. V dropped 6 bases and J dropped 3 bases, with 15 bases sitting between them.

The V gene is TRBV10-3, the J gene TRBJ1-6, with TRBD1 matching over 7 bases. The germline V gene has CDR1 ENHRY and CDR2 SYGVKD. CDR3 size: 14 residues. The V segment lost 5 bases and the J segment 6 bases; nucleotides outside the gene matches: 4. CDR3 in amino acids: CAISLTGVNSPLHF. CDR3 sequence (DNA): TGTGCCATCAGTTTAACAGGGGTTAATTCACCCCTCCACTTT.

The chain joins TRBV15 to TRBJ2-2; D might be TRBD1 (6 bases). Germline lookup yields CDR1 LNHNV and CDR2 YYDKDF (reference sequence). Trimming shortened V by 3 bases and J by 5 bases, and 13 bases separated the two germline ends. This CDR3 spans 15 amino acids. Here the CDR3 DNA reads TGTGCCACCAGCAGCAACTACAGGGTTACCGGGGAGCTGTTTTTT. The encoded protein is CATSSNYRVTGELFF.

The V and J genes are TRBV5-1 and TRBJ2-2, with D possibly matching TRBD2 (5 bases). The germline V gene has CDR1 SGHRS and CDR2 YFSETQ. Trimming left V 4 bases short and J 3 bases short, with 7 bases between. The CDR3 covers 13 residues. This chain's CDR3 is CASSRTDTGELFF. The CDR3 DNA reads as TGCGCCAGCAGCCGGACTGACACCGGGGAGCTGTTTTTT.

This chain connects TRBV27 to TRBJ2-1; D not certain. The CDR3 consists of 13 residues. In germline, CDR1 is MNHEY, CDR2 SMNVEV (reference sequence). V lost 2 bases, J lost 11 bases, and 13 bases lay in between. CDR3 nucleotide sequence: TGTGCCAGCAGTTTAATCGGATCAGGTCAGCAGTTCTTC. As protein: CASSLIGSGQQFF.

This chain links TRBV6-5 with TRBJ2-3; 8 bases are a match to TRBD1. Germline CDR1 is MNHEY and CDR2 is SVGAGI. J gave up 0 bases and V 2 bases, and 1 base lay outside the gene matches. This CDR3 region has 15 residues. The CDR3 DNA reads TGTGCCAGCAGTTACGGGACAGGAAGCACAGATACGCAGTATTTT. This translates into CASSYGTGSTDTQYF.

The CDR3 DNA follows: TGTGCCAGCAGCTTGGCCCAGGGGCGCACCTACGAGCAGTACTTC. This encodes CASSLAQGRTYEQYF. The rearrangement links TRBV5-6 to TRBJ2-7; D is possibly TRBD1 (6 bases). Germline V gene sequence: CDR1 SGHDT, CDR2 YYEEEE. Trimming left V 0 bases short and J 2 bases short, with 12 bases between. The length of the CDR3 is 15 residues.

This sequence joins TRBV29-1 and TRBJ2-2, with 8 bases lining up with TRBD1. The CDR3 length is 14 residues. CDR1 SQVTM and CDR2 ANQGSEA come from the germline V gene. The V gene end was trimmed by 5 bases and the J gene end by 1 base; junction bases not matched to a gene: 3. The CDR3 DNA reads TGCAGCGTTCCCGGGACAGGGAACACCGGGGAGCTGTTTTTT. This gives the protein CSVPGTGNTGELFF.

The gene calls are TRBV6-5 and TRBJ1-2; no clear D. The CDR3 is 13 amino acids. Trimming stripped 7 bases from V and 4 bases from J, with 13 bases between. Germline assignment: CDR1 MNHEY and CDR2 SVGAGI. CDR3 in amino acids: CASTIRAGYGYTF. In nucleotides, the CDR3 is TGTGCCAGCACAATCCGGGCGGGCTATGGCTACACCTTC.